The 15 T cell receptor beta chains below come from one sample, sequenced in a study of radiation and T cells in renal cell carcinoma (TCRdb year 2020). The intended sense of this specimen's time point label: blood 4 weeks post-SBRT, at nephrectomy. The sample's treatment or condition label, decoded: 15 Gy SBRT to primary tumor, nephrectomy 4 weeks later. Library construction relied on the immunoSEQ multiplex PCR assay. Imported from immuneACCESS, the table was reduced by TCRdb to in-frame sequences with V and J called. These copies leave out some clones; in studies compared against another copy, an unresolved V gene accounts for under half, and the cause of the remainder is not known. The sample includes some 78,000 clones, with nearly 90% observed a single time. Jointly, the top ten make up 6% of the sample. The material sequenced was blood, taken from a patient whose treatment included radiotherapy and nephrectomy. All receptors come from a woman in her seventies with renal cell carcinoma.

The V gene is TRBV9, the J gene TRBJ2-7, with 7 bases that match TRBD1. Germline V CDR1 and CDR2: SGDLS, YYNGEE. V lost 5 bases to trimming and J lost 1 base; unmatched junction nucleotides: 9. The CDR3 has 15 residues. CDR3 nucleotides: TGTGCCAGCAGTCCACAGGGACAGACATCCTACGAGCAGTACTTC. Translating it yields CASSPQGQTSYEQYF.

V is TRBV20-1 and J is TRBJ2-5; D possibly corresponds to TRBD2 (5 bases). Germline CDR1 reads DFQATT; CDR2 reads SNEGSKA (reference sequence). CDR3 length equals 11 residues. Trimming stripped 1 base from V and 7 bases from J, with 7 bases between. CDR3 DNA: TGCAGTGCTAGAGCCGGGGTGACCCAGTACTTC. Translated, it gives CSARAGVTQYF.

The chain links TRBV4-1 to TRBJ2-7, with D possibly being TRBD1 (5 bases). Germline values: CDR1 MGHRA, CDR2 YSYEKL. V was trimmed by 0 bases and J by 3 bases, leaving 12 bases between them. The CDR3 is 15 residues long. CDR3 nucleotides: TGCGCCAGCAGCCAAGATACAGGAACTTACTACGAGCAGTACTTC. It yields the protein CASSQDTGTYYEQYF.

CDR3 nucleotide sequence: TGTGCCAGCACCTCCGCCCACGGTCGCCACGAGCAGTACTTC. Translating it yields CASTSAHGRHEQYF. This chain connects TRBV11-2 to TRBJ2-7; no definite D call. The germline gives CDR1 SGHAT, CDR2 FQNNGV. V was cut by 7 bases and J by 5 bases, with 18 bases left in between. The CDR3 has 14 residues.

The chain is built from TRBV9 and TRBJ2-1; TRBD2 matches at 10 bases. In germline, CDR1 is SGDLS, CDR2 YYNGEE. J lost 9 bases, V lost 3 bases, and 9 bases had no gene match. The CDR3 covers 15 residues. The CDR3 loop reads CASSATSGASTEQFF. CDR3 coding DNA: TGTGCCAGCAGCGCCACTAGCGGGGCGTCTACTGAGCAGTTCTTC.

V and J are TRBV4-2 and TRBJ2-2; D ambiguous. V shed 0 bases and J shed 1 base, with 6 bases lying between them. Germline CDR1 reads LGHNA; CDR2 reads YNFKEQ. The CDR3 length is 15 residues. For the CDR3, the DNA is TGTGCCAGCAGCCAAGATAGGGAGAACACCGGGGAGCTGTTTTTT. Its translation: CASSQDRENTGELFF.

The chain carries TRBV15 and TRBJ2-3; 10 bases fit TRBD1. The CDR3 has 15 residues. J gave up 2 bases and V 3 bases, and 2 bases lay outside the gene matches. Germline V gives CDR1 LNHNV, CDR2 YYDKDF (reference sequence). The CDR3 protein is CATSSGTGATDTQYF. CDR3 DNA: TGTGCCACCAGCAGCGGGACAGGGGCCACAGATACGCAGTATTTT.

This chain uses TRBV21-1 with TRBJ1-1; TRBD1, the table's D call, lacks a check against the DNA. TRBV21-1 is listed as a pseudogene. This CDR3 contains 13 residues. CDR3 protein: CASSTRQNTEAFF. DNA for the CDR3: TGTGCCAGCAGCACCCGACAGAACACTGAAGCTTTCTTT.

The V gene is TRBV5-1, the J gene TRBJ1-5; TRBD1 agrees at 7 bases. CDR1 SGHRS and CDR2 YFSETQ come from the germline V gene. The length of the CDR3 is 13 residues. V was pared by 8 bases and J by 4 bases, with 6 bases of the junction left unmatched. CDR3 loop: CASSTGQNQPQHF. The CDR3 DNA follows: TGCGCCAGTTCGACAGGGCAGAATCAGCCCCAGCATTTT.

The chain couples TRBV2 to TRBJ1-2; 7 bases agree with TRBD1. V shed 6 bases and J 0 bases; nucleotides not matched to a gene: 7. The CDR3 is 15 residues long. Germline V gene data show CDR1 as SNHLY and CDR2 as FYNNEI. Written as DNA, the CDR3 is TGTGCCAGCAGACCGGACAGGAACACTAACTATGGCTACACCTTC. Encoded protein: CASRPDRNTNYGYTF.

This chain uses TRBV10-3 with TRBJ1-1; 9 nucleotides align to TRBD1. The germline gives CDR1 ENHRY, CDR2 SYGVKD. This CDR3 contains 13 residues. With 6 bases clipped from V and 5 bases from J, the junction kept 4 bases outside the gene matches. CDR3 sequence (DNA): TGTGCCATCAGACAGGGGGCTGAAACTGAAGCTTTCTTT. It encodes CAIRQGAETEAFF.

The chain recombines TRBV30 with TRBJ1-6; 9 nucleotides line up with TRBD1. Per the germline V gene, CDR1 is GTSNPN and CDR2 is SVGIG (reference sequence). This CDR3 has 15 residues. V gave up 4 bases and J gave up 7 bases; unmatched junction bases: 8. DNA for the CDR3: TGTGCCTGGAACCCCGGACAGGGGATCAATTCACCCCTCCACTTT. Protein product: CAWNPGQGINSPLHF.

The J gene is TRBJ2-7, the V gene TRBV2; D is ambiguous. The CDR3 totals 14 residues. Germline V lookup: CDR1 SNHLY, CDR2 FYNNEI. V lost 3 bases and J 1 base, leaving 10 bases between the germline ends. The CDR3 sequence: CASSESLLSYEQYF. The DNA for the CDR3 is TGTGCCAGCAGTGAGTCACTCCTTTCCTACGAGCAGTACTTC.

The CDR3 sequence: CASSSPSSGGTSDTQYF. The DNA for the CDR3 is TGTGCCAGCAGTTCCCCTTCAAGCGGGGGGACATCAGATACGCAGTATTTT. V gene TRBV28 combines with J gene TRBJ2-3; 9 bases agree with TRBD2. CDR3 length: 17 amino acids. V gave up 4 bases and J gave up 4 bases; unmatched junction bases: 12. The germline V gene encodes CDR1 MDHEN and CDR2 SYDVKM.

The rearrangement joins TRBV7-2 to TRBJ1-6; TRBD1 aligns across 7 bases. This CDR3 has 15 amino acids. V was clipped by 1 base and J by 5 bases; unmatched bases: 2. Germline V lookup: CDR1 SGHTA, CDR2 FQGNSA. The DNA of the CDR3 is TGTGCCAGCAGCTTAGGGGGACAGAATAATTCACCCCTCCACTTT. This translates into CASSLGGQNNSPLHF.